A selection of T cell receptor beta chains follows, all from one sample in a study of OX40 agonist ivuxolimab in advanced cancers. The assay was immunoSEQ multiplex PCR, and TCRdb's table has in-frame clones only and misses some. There are more than 80,000 clones in the sample; about nine tenths occur only once, and around 0.47% lies in the top ten. The sample here was CD4+ or CD8+ T cells sorted from blood, taken in a trial of the OX40 agonist ivuxolimab. The receptors were gathered from an adult with an advanced solid tumor such as melanoma, head and neck, liver or kidney cancer. The CDR3 runs from the conserved cysteine through the conserved F or W. D genes are given only for firm matches. For some rows the clone size is stated as once, few or many, or as a class when expanded; others skip it.

abundance	d_gene	v_gene	j_gene	CDR3nt	CDR3aa
NA	TRBD1	TRBV6-6	TRBJ1-2	TGTGCCAGCAGTTACTCCGGACAGGGTCTATATGGCTACACCTTC	CASSYSGQGLYGYTF
NA	TRBD1	TRBV27	TRBJ2-5	TGTGCCAGCAGTTCGGGACAGTACCAAGAGACCCAGTACTTC	CASSSGQYQETQYF
NA	NA	TRBV7-2	TRBJ1-6	TGTGCCATCTCCTTACAGAGCTCCTATAATTCACCCCTCCACTTT	CAISLQSSYNSPLHF
once	NA	TRBV7-7	TRBJ1-4	TGTGCTAGCAGCTCAGGACTACAGGGACACGAAAAACTGTTTTTT	CASSSGLQGHEKLFF
NA	NA	TRBV28	TRBJ1-1	TGTGCCAGCTGGGGGGCAGGGAGGGTGACTGAAGCTTTCTTT	CASWGAGRVTEAFF
NA	NA	TRBV7-3	TRBJ2-3	TGTGCCAGCAGGCGGAACCACGGGACGGGAGATACGCAGTATTTT	CASRRNHGTGDTQYF
NA	TRBD2	TRBV2	TRBJ2-5	TGTGCCAGCAGTGTGCTAGCGGGGGGATTGGAGACCCAGTACTTC	CASSVLAGGLETQYF
NA	TRBD1	TRBV5-1	TRBJ1-1	TGCGCCAGCAGAGATGGGACAGCGTTTATGAACACTGAAGCTTTCTTT	CASRDGTAFMNTEAFF
NA	TRBD2	TRBV7-9	TRBJ2-1	TGTGCCAGCAGCTTAGTAGCGGGCTCCCTCTACAATGAGCAGTTCTTC	CASSLVAGSLYNEQFF
NA	NA	TRBV7-9	TRBJ2-3	TGTGCCAGCAGCTTAGAGCGTGTAGATACGCAGTATTTT	CASSLERVDTQYF
NA	NA	TRBV9	TRBJ1-2	TGTGCCAGCAGCGAGGGGGGTAGGGGATCCAATGGCTACACCTTC	CASSEGGRGSNGYTF
NA	TRBD1	TRBV11-2	TRBJ2-4	TGTGCCAGCAGCCCCTCTGGGGACAGGGGTTCGAACATTCAGTACTTC	CASSPSGDRGSNIQYF
NA	TRBD2	TRBV4-1	TRBJ2-3	TGCGCCAGCAGACGCACCCTAGCGGGGAGGGTGGATACGCAGTATTTT	CASRRTLAGRVDTQYF
few	NA	TRBV27	TRBJ1-2	TGTGCCAGCAAAAGCGACAGCTTTTATGGCTACACCTTC	CASKSDSFYGYTF
once	NA	TRBV5-6	TRBJ1-4	TGTGCCAGCAGCAACGGGGGTGGGGCCTCTAATGAAAAACTGTTTTTT	CASSNGGGASNEKLFF
NA	TRBD1	TRBV30	TRBJ1-2	TGTGCCTGGAGTGCCCAGGGGGGAAGCGGCTACACCTTC	CAWSAQGGSGYTF
NA	NA	TRBV5-4	TRBJ1-4	TGTGCCAGCAGCTTGGTGGGGGCGCAAAATGAAAAACTGTTTTTT	CASSLVGAQNEKLFF
NA	NA	TRBV5-6	TRBJ2-7	TGTGCCAGCAGCTTGAGCCCTACGGTTGCCGAGCAGTACTTC	CASSLSPTVAEQYF
NA	TRBD2	TRBV6-5	TRBJ2-5	TGTGCCAGCCGAGGACTAGCTCAAGAGACCCAGTACTTC	CASRGLAQETQYF
NA	TRBD2	TRBV10-3	TRBJ2-3	TGTGCCATCAGTGAGTCCCGGGAGGGAAGGACAGATACGCAGTATTTT	CAISESREGRTDTQYF
NA	NA	TRBV6-5	TRBJ1-1	TGTGCCAGCAGCCCTCGAAACCCGAACACTGAAGCTTTCTTT	CASSPRNPNTEAFF
few	NA	TRBV5-6	TRBJ2-6	TGTGCCAGCAGCACGACCGGGACTTATTCCCCCGGGGCCAACGTCCTGACTTTC	CASSTTGTYSPGANVLTF
NA	NA	TRBV28	TRBJ2-3	TGTGCCAGCACTGGGGCCGACAGGGTAGGGGGGTCGCAGTATTTT	CASTGADRVGGSQYF
NA	NA	TRBV29-1	TRBJ2-3	TGCAGCGTTGCGGGCACCCACGGGGATACGCAGTATTTT	CSVAGTHGDTQYF
NA	NA	TRBV4-1	TRBJ2-2	TGCGCCAGCAGCCAAGCACTACCGAACACCGGGGAGCTGTTTTTT	CASSQALPNTGELFF
once	NA	TRBV18	TRBJ2-7	TGTGCCAGCTCACCACCGGTCAGCTACGAGCAGTACTTC	CASSPPVSYEQYF
NA	TRBD2	TRBV7-8	TRBJ2-2	TGTGCCAGCAGCTTAGAGTCCGGACTAGCGGGAGGGGCCGGGGAGCTGTTTTTT	CASSLESGLAGGAGELFF
NA	NA	TRBV7-2	TRBJ2-1	TGTGCCAGCCAGGGTTACAATGAGCAGTTCTTC	CASQGYNEQFF
NA	NA	TRBV11-2	TRBJ1-1	TGTGCCAGCAGCCCCCAGCAGGGCACTGAAGCTTTCTTT	CASSPQQGTEAFF